The rows below give T cell receptor beta chains drawn from one sample of a study of shared clonotypes between healthy human individuals. The protocol was immunoSEQ multiplex PCR, while the TCRdb copy is restricted to in-frame clones and leaves out a portion. The sample contains 2 million or so clones, 85% to 95% of which appear only once. Sequenced: naive CD8+ T cells sorted from blood. These receptors were obtained from a man aged 18-30 years in good health. CDR3s include the opening cysteine and the closing phenylalanine or tryptophan. The D gene is left open where the match is weak. Clone sizes are given selectively: once, few, many, or a class where the clone is expanded.

TRBV29-1	.	TRBJ1-1	.	CSVEFVGGAFF	TGCAGCGTTGAATTTGTTGGCGGCGCTTTCTTT
TRBV10-2	.	TRBJ2-1	.	CASSDGGTSYNEQFF	TGCGCCAGCAGTGACGGAGGGACCTCCTACAATGAGCAGTTCTTC
TRBV20-1	.	TRBJ1-5	.	CSARKGQPQHF	TGCAGTGCTAGAAAGGGTCAGCCCCAGCATTTT
TRBV11-2	.	TRBJ2-3	.	CASSPPGLDTQYF	TGTGCCAGCAGCCCGCCTGGCCTGGATACGCAGTATTTT
TRBV27	.	TRBJ2-5	once	CASSLIYVTGVSGETQYF	TGTGCCAGCAGTTTAATTTACGTGACAGGCGTCTCGGGGGAGACCCAGTACTTC
TRBV27	.	TRBJ2-7	.	CASSLTGRSYEQYF	TGTGCCAGCAGTTTAACAGGCCGCTCCTACGAGCAGTACTTC
TRBV28	TRBD2	TRBJ2-3	.	CASTTSGGSTDTQYF	TGTGCCAGCACCACTAGCGGTGGCAGCACAGATACGCAGTATTTT
TRBV13	TRBD1	TRBJ2-1	.	CASSPDRALGNEQFF	TGTGCCAGCAGCCCTGACAGGGCCCTAGGGAATGAGCAGTTCTTC
TRBV27	TRBD2	TRBJ2-7	.	CASRPFGTGLYEQYF	TGTGCCAGCAGACCATTTGGGACGGGACTATACGAGCAGTACTTC
TRBV5-1	.	TRBJ2-1	.	CASSPTERKDYNEQFF	TGCGCCAGCAGCCCTACGGAGCGGAAAGATTACAATGAGCAGTTCTTC
TRBV6-1	.	TRBJ1-2	.	CASSEFLDGFYGYTF	TGTGCCAGCAGTGAGTTCTTGGACGGGTTCTATGGCTACACCTTC
TRBV7-6	TRBD2	TRBJ2-1	.	CASSFPLPSTSGESSSYNEQFF	TGTGCCAGCAGCTTCCCCCTCCCCTCGACTAGCGGGGAGTCGAGCTCCTACAATGAGCAGTTCTTC
TRBV6-5	.	TRBJ1-5	.	CASSPMGNQPQHF	TGTGCCAGCTCGCCTATGGGCAATCAGCCCCAGCATTTT
TRBV11-2	TRBD1	TRBJ2-1	.	CASSLERSGGVYEQFF	TGTGCCAGCAGCTTAGAGAGGTCAGGGGGAGTATATGAGCAGTTCTTC
TRBV30	.	TRBJ1-1	.	CASSRSKTGMMNTEAFF	TGTGCCTCCTCACGGTCAAAGACAGGTATGATGAACACTGAAGCTTTCTTT